The entry below gives a single T cell receptor (beta chain) sequence along with its context. The antigen remains undetermined. The CDR3 is made up of 16 amino acids. The V end lost 0 bases, the J end lost 11 bases, and 22 bases lay between the germline ends. The V gene's germline CDR1 is SGHDN and CDR2 FVKESK. The data derive from a study of cytomegalovirus exposure and HLA in healthy donors. Study conclusions and caveats: Available immune exposure information covered CMV serostatus only. Several top significant clusters appeared, in a later analysis, to be linked to common viral pathogens. Sequencing likely produced, as an artifact, a cluster of highly shared sequence variants.

The PCR made use of 60 Vbeta and 13 Jbeta primers. Sequencing used immunoSEQ multiplex PCR; TCRdb keeps in-frame clones, though not all of them. The sample holds some 170,000 clones; roughly two thirds are singletons and the top ten take approximately 2.5%. The sample comprised PBMCs. The sequence came from a woman in her twenties or thirties in good health and CMV-seronegative. The V call is TRBV14, the J call TRBJ1-1; a possible D gene is TRBD1 (5 bases). The CDR3 reads CASSQDQTWGGSVAFF. The CDR3 region has the DNA TGTGCCAGCAGCCAAGATCAGACGTGGGGGGGGTCGGTGGCTTTCTTT.